Below are 22 T cell receptor beta chains sequenced from a single sample in a study of blood T cell repertoires in COVID-19. TCRdb keeps only in-frame clones here, not all; method: immunoSEQ multiplex PCR. The sample shows a few hundred thousand clones, roughly 87% of them seen only once. Sequencing was done on a sample of peripheral blood. The origin of the receptors is a human donor in a cohort sampled during active COVID-19.

The gene calls are TRBV5-6 and TRBJ2-3, with 10 positions matching TRBD2. Per the germline V gene, CDR1 is SGHDT and CDR2 is YYEEEE. CDR3 length: 16 amino acids. Trimming took 3 bases from V and 3 from J; bases not matched to a gene: 7. In nucleotides, the CDR3 is TGTGCCAGCAGCTCACCGGGACTAGCGCGAACAGATACGCAGTATTTT. Translated, it gives CASSSPGLARTDTQYF.

This chain connects TRBV9 to TRBJ2-5; the D is unclear. This CDR3 contains 13 residues. V lost 0 bases and J lost 5, with 8 bases in between. From germline, CDR1 is SGDLS and CDR2 YYNGEE. CDR3 sequence: CASSVAVLETQYF. CDR3 DNA: TGTGCCAGCAGCGTAGCAGTGTTGGAGACCCAGTACTTC.

The gene calls are TRBV4-3 and TRBJ1-1; 8 nucleotides align to TRBD1. The V gene end was trimmed by 4 bases and the J gene end by 6 bases; junction bases not matched to a gene: 7. The CDR3 has 14 residues. Germline V gene data show CDR1 as LGHNA and CDR2 as YSLEER. In DNA, the CDR3 is TGCGCCAGCAGCCTAGACAGGGGTGGGGCTGAAGCTTTCTTT. Translating gives CASSLDRGGAEAFF.

V is TRBV27 and J is TRBJ1-1, with 7 bases aligning to TRBD1. This CDR3 region has 15 residues. Germline loops: CDR1 MNHEY, CDR2 SMNVEV (reference sequence). Trimming took 5 bases from V and 0 from J; bases not matched to a gene: 6. The CDR3 region is CASSAQTGMNTEAFF. DNA for the CDR3: TGTGCCAGCAGTGCCCAGACAGGGATGAACACTGAAGCTTTCTTT.

This sequence joins TRBV16 and TRBJ2-7, with D tentatively TRBD2 (6 bases). The CDR3 runs to 14 residues. CDR1 and CDR2 (germline): KGHSY, FQNENV. Trimming shortened V by 0 bases and J by 2 bases, and 8 bases separated the two germline ends. CDR3 amino acids: CASSQSGRTYEQYF. CDR3 sequence (DNA): TGTGCCAGCAGCCAATCGGGGAGGACCTACGAGCAGTACTTC.

CDR3 region: CASSLGTRGSLETQYF. CDR3 DNA: TGTGCCAGCTCACTAGGGACTAGAGGAAGTCTCGAGACCCAGTACTTC. V gene TRBV18 combines with J gene TRBJ2-5, with 8 nucleotides matching TRBD2. Losses at the gene ends were 4 bases for V and 5 bases for J; bases not matched to a gene: 12. The CDR3 contains 16 residues. Germline values: CDR1 KGHSH, CDR2 LQKENI.

This clone came up once. The chain is built from TRBV19 and TRBJ2-7; D is perhaps TRBD1 (5 bases). The CDR3 extends over 15 amino acids. Per germline, CDR1 LNHDA and CDR2 SQIVND (reference sequence). Trimming took off 2 bases at V and 0 bases at J, with 11 bases between the two ends. Written as DNA, the CDR3 is TGTGCCAGTAGTATACTTACAGGTGACTCCTACGAGCAGTACTTC. This gives the protein CASSILTGDSYEQYF.

V gene TRBV5-1 combines with J gene TRBJ2-7; D not resolved. V dropped 0 bases and J dropped 2 bases, with 9 bases sitting between them. In germline, CDR1 is SGHRS, CDR2 YFSETQ. CDR3 length equals 14 residues. DNA of the CDR3: TGCGCCAGCAGCTTGGCCCCGCCGGCCTACGAGCAGTACTTC. Translation: CASSLAPPAYEQYF.

This sequence joins TRBV28 and TRBJ2-5; 8 bases are a match to TRBD1. The CDR3 is 17 residues long. The germline gives CDR1 MDHEN, CDR2 SYDVKM. Trimming took 3 bases from V and 3 from J; bases not matched to a gene: 12. The CDR3: CASSFNRGASIEETQYF. In nucleotides, the CDR3 is TGTGCCAGCAGTTTCAACAGGGGGGCCTCCATAGAAGAGACCCAGTACTTC.

This clone was picked up a small number of times. The chain has TRBV4-1 and TRBJ1-1; TRBD1 matches 8 bases. V trimming: 0 bases; J trimming: 3 bases; junction bases outside the gene matches: 3. In germline, CDR1 is MGHRA, CDR2 YSYEKL. The CDR3 totals 15 residues. As DNA, the CDR3 is TGCGCCAGCAGCCAAGATACAGGGGGTGACACTGAAGCTTTCTTT. Translated, it gives CASSQDTGGDTEAFF.

The chain combines TRBV5-4 with TRBJ1-4; the match to TRBD1 covers 7 bases. The CDR3 extends over 14 amino acids. Germline values: CDR1 SGHNT, CDR2 YYREEE (reference sequence). Trimming took 2 bases from V and 5 from J; bases not matched to a gene: 3. CDR3 protein: CASSLTGDNEKLFF. Written as DNA, the CDR3 is TGTGCCAGCAGCTTAACAGGGGACAATGAAAAACTGTTTTTT.

This rearrangement joins TRBV29-1 to TRBJ1-6, with D possibly being TRBD1 (5 bases). V was cut by 8 bases and J by 7 bases, with 15 bases left in between. Germline CDR1 is SQVTM and CDR2 is ANQGSEA. CDR3 length: 13 residues. The CDR3 loop reads CSIGVEKNSPLHF. The CDR3 nucleotides read TGCAGCATAGGGGTGGAGAAGAATTCACCCCTCCACTTT.

The genes are TRBV24-1 and TRBJ2-1; 7 bases agree with TRBD2. Per germline, CDR1 KGHDR and CDR2 SFDVKD. With 1 base clipped from V and 5 bases from J, the junction kept 4 bases outside the gene matches. The CDR3 loop spans 15 amino acids. CDR3 loop: CATSDLASGHNEQFF. DNA for the CDR3: TGTGCCACCAGTGATTTAGCTAGCGGACACAATGAGCAGTTCTTC.

The V gene is TRBV2, the J gene TRBJ1-3, with D tentatively TRBD1 (5 bases). Deletions cut 4 bases from V and 0 bases from J, with 13 bases between. This CDR3 is built from 16 residues. CDR1 is SNHLY, CDR2 FYNNEI, per germline. CDR3 residues: CASSVYGGYSGNTIYF. The CDR3 DNA is TGTGCCAGCAGTGTATACGGGGGATACTCTGGAAACACCATATATTTT. Supplemented by reference TRBV2 and TRBJ1-3, the full variable domain reads EPEVTQTPSHQVTQMGQEVILRCVPISNHLYFYWYRQILGQKVEFLVSFYNNEISEKSEIFDDQFSVERPDGSNFTLKIRSTKLEDSAMYFCASSVYGGYSGNTIYFGEGSWLTVV.

The chain is built from TRBV5-1 and TRBJ2-7, with 9 bases matching TRBD1. Germline lookup yields CDR1 SGHRS and CDR2 YFSETQ. The CDR3 is 15 amino acids. The V gene end was trimmed by 4 bases and the J gene end by 2 bases; junction bases not matched to a gene: 7. The CDR3 spells CASSPTTGGAYEQYF. CDR3 nucleotides: TGCGCCAGCAGCCCAACGACAGGGGGGGCCTACGAGCAGTACTTC.

The chain employs TRBV11-2 and TRBJ1-4; 8 bases are a match to TRBD1. CDR1 is SGHAT, CDR2 FQNNGV, per germline. The CDR3 totals 15 residues. Unmatched junction bases numbered 5, after V lost 5 bases and J lost 3 bases. DNA for the CDR3: TGTGCCAGCAGCCTCAGGGGGCTTGCTAATGAAAAACTGTTTTTT. Translating gives CASSLRGLANEKLFF.

The chain carries TRBV24-1 and TRBJ2-7, with 9 bases that match TRBD1. Losses at the gene ends were 5 bases for V and 0 bases for J; bases not matched to a gene: 7. CDR3 length: 16 amino acids. Germline lookup yields CDR1 KGHDR and CDR2 SFDVKD. CDR3 in amino acids: CATSVRDRAYSYEQYF. The CDR3 bases are TGTGCCACCAGTGTCCGGGACAGGGCCTACTCCTACGAGCAGTACTTC.

This chain links TRBV7-9 with TRBJ2-3; 9 nucleotides agree with TRBD1. V was clipped by 4 bases and J by 1 base; unmatched bases: 6. The germline V gene has CDR1 SEHNR and CDR2 FQNEAQ (reference sequence). This CDR3 region has 16 residues. The CDR3 loop reads CASSWLGQGGTDTQYF. The CDR3 region has the DNA TGTGCCAGCAGCTGGTTGGGACAGGGCGGCACAGATACGCAGTATTTT.

The V and J genes are TRBV9 and TRBJ2-7; 7 positions match TRBD1. Germline CDR1 and CDR2: SGDLS and YYNGEE. The CDR3 runs to 17 residues. Trimming at V came to 0 bases and at J to 4 bases, leaving 13 bases not matched to a gene. This CDR3 reads CASSVAWDSNSPYEQYF. The CDR3 nucleotides read TGTGCCAGCAGCGTAGCTTGGGACAGCAACTCCCCTTACGAGCAGTACTTC. Variable domain in full (rest from reference TRBV9 and TRBJ2-7): DSGVTQTPKHLITATGQRVTLRCSPRSGDLSVYWYQQSLDQGLQFLIQYYNGEERAKGNILERFSAQQFPDLHSELNLSSLELGDSALYFCASSVAWDSNSPYEQYFGPGTRLTVT.

The genes are TRBV18 and TRBJ2-1; a possible D gene is TRBD2 (6 bases). V lost 1 base, J lost 0 bases, and 10 bases lay in between. This CDR3 has 16 amino acids. The germline CDR1 and CDR2 sequences are KGHSH and LQKENI. The CDR3 protein is CASSPRGRDSYNEQFF. The CDR3, as DNA: TGTGCCAGCTCACCACGCGGGCGGGACTCCTACAATGAGCAGTTCTTC. The full variable domain, with the rest looked up from reference TRBV18 and TRBJ2-1, is NAGVMQNPRHLVRRRGQEARLRCSPMKGHSHVYWYRQLPEEGLKFMVYLQKENIIDESGMPKERFSAEFPKEGPSILRIQQVVRGDSAAYFCASSPRGRDSYNEQFFGPGTRLTVL.

The chain couples TRBV7-2 to TRBJ2-7; maybe TRBD1 (6 bases). The germline V gene encodes CDR1 SGHTA and CDR2 FQGNSA. V lost 8 bases to trimming and J lost 0 bases, with 14 bases between them. The CDR3 length is 14 residues. The chain's CDR3 is CASGRDTNSYEQYF. The CDR3 nucleotides are TGTGCCAGCGGCCGGGACACAAACTCCTACGAGCAGTACTTC. Variable domain in full (rest from reference TRBV7-2 and TRBJ2-7): GAGVSQSPSNKVTEKGKDVELRCDPISGHTALYWYRQSLGQGLEFLIYFQGNSAPDKSGLPSDRFSAERTGGSVSTLTIQRTQQEDSAVYLCASGRDTNSYEQYFGPGTRLTVT.

V usage is TRBV7-2 and J usage is TRBJ1-6; TRBD1 agrees at 8 bases. With V trimmed by 6 bases and J by 8 bases, 6 bases remained unmatched. Germline CDR1 is SGHTA and CDR2 is FQGNSA. The CDR3 sequence is 14 residues long. CDR3 in amino acids: CASRFDRGDSPLHF. DNA of the CDR3: TGTGCCAGCAGATTCGACAGGGGAGATTCACCCCTCCACTTT.